This T cell receptor beta chain was observed in a study of early T cells in non-severe SARS-CoV-2 infection. Study summary: Bulk RNA from unsorted whole blood was sequenced; chains were unpaired.

There are many counts of this clonotype. Its target is not known. The CDR3 runs 14 residues. Germline V CDR1 and CDR2: MNHNS, SASEGT. Trimming pared 3 bases from V and 7 bases from J, leaving 15 bases between. Attachment of unique molecular identifiers was made to individual cDNA molecules. One entry per CDR3 protein results from TCRdb running MiXCR on the 5' RACE reads. Of about 28,000 distinct CDR3 sequences listed, over 4% are singletons. Overall study findings and caveats: Matching against VDJdb likely underestimated virus-specific expansions, favoring anti-spike CD8.

This chain links TRBV6-1 with TRBJ2-5; no clear D. This sequence was found in an adult who was a healthcare worker with PCR-confirmed SARS-CoV-2 infection or an uninfected control (not recorded which). Sequenced input: whole blood. The CDR3 here is CASSDLLPVGTQYF. CDR3 coding DNA: TGTGCCAGCAGTGATCTCCTCCCGGTGGGGACCCAGTACTTC.